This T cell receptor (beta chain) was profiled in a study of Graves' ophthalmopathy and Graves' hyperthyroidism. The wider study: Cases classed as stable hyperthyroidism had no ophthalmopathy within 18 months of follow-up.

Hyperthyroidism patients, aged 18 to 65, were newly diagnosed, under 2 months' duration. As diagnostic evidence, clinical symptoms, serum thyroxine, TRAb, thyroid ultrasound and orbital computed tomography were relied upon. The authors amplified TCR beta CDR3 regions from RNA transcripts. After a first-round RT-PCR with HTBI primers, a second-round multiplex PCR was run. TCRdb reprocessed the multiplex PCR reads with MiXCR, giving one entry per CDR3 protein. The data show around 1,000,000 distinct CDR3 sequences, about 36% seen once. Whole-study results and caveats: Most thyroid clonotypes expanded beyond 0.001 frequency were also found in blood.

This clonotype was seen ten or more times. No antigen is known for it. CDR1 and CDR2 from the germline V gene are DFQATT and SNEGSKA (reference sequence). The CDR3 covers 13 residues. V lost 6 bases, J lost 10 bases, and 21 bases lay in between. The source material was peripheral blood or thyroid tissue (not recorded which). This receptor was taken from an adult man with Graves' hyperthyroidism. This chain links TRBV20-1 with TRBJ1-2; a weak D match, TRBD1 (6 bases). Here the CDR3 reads CSANKGGGADYTF. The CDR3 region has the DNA TGCAGTGCGAACAAGGGCGGGGGCGCGGACTACACCTTC.